A selection of T cell receptor beta chains follows, all from one sample in a study of cytomegalovirus exposure and HLA in healthy donors. Method: immunoSEQ multiplex PCR; TCRdb's copy keeps in-frame clones and lacks some. The repertoire includes fewer than 250,000 clones, roughly 85% of them detected once, and around 1.9% sits in the top ten. Sequencing was performed on PBMCs. These receptors were taken from a male donor in good health and CMV-seronegative. Both conserved end residues are part of each CDR3. Each record gives: CDR3 length, V gene, clone size, J gene, D gene, CDR3 DNA, CDR3 protein. A D gene is named only where the DNA matches it firmly. Size values are once, few and many counts, or a class for expanded clones, and some rows have none.

cdr3_length: 17; v_call: TRBV4-2; clone_size: .; j_call: TRBJ2-7; d_call: TRBD2; cdr3_nt: TGTGCCAGCAGCCACCCACCGACTAGCGGGTCGACTTACGAGCAGTACTTC; cdr3_aa: CASSHPPTSGSTYEQYF
cdr3_length: 13; v_call: TRBV6-1; clone_size: .; j_call: TRBJ1-2; d_call: .; cdr3_nt: TGTGCCAGCAGTGAACCTGTGTTTCTAGGCTACACCTTC; cdr3_aa: CASSEPVFLGYTF
cdr3_length: 17; v_call: TRBV27; clone_size: .; j_call: TRBJ1-2; d_call: TRBD1; cdr3_nt: TGTGCCAGCAGTTTGGACGGGACAGGGGGCGGGAGTGGTGGCTACACCTTC; cdr3_aa: CASSLDGTGGGSGGYTF
cdr3_length: 18; v_call: TRBV1; clone_size: .; j_call: TRBJ2-1; d_call: .; cdr3_nt: TGCACCAGCAGCCATCTATCGGTGGGGCGGGGCCTCTACAATGAGCAGTTCTTC; cdr3_aa: CTSSHLSVGRGLYNEQFF
cdr3_length: 14; v_call: TRBV28; clone_size: .; j_call: TRBJ1-2; d_call: .; cdr3_nt: TGTGCCAGCAGTTTATCTACAGGGTGGAGCGGCTACACCTTC; cdr3_aa: CASSLSTGWSGYTF
cdr3_length: 13; v_call: TRBV5-4; clone_size: .; j_call: TRBJ2-7; d_call: .; cdr3_nt: TGTGCCAGCAGCTACCAGGGGGGCTACGAGCAGTACTTC; cdr3_aa: CASSYQGGYEQYF
cdr3_length: 15; v_call: TRBV10-3; clone_size: few; j_call: TRBJ1-2; d_call: .; cdr3_nt: TGTGCCATCAGTGAAAACTCCGGACTGGTCTATGGCTACACCTTC; cdr3_aa: CAISENSGLVYGYTF
cdr3_length: 16; v_call: TRBV19; clone_size: .; j_call: TRBJ2-1; d_call: .; cdr3_nt: TGTGCCAGTAGTAAGGGGGGGAGGGCCTCCTACAATGAGCAGTTCTTC; cdr3_aa: CASSKGGRASYNEQFF
cdr3_length: 14; v_call: TRBV29-1; clone_size: .; j_call: TRBJ2-5; d_call: TRBD1; cdr3_nt: TGCAGCGTTGAAGAGACAGGGGGTGCGCTGGCCCAGTACTTC; cdr3_aa: CSVEETGGALAQYF
cdr3_length: 16; v_call: TRBV5-1; clone_size: .; j_call: TRBJ2-1; d_call: TRBD1; cdr3_nt: TGCGCCAGCAGCTTGGGCGGGACAGGGGGTAGGAATGAGCAGTTCTTC; cdr3_aa: CASSLGGTGGRNEQFF
cdr3_length: 15; v_call: TRBV28; clone_size: .; j_call: TRBJ2-2; d_call: .; cdr3_nt: TGTGCCAGCAGTTTATGGGCACAGAACACCGGGGAGCTGTTTTTT; cdr3_aa: CASSLWAQNTGELFF
cdr3_length: 14; v_call: TRBV27; clone_size: .; j_call: TRBJ1-1; d_call: .; cdr3_nt: TGTGCCAGCAGTTACTCGACAGGACACACTGAAGCTTTCTTT; cdr3_aa: CASSYSTGHTEAFF